This T cell receptor beta chain was captured in a study of CD8 T cells in ankylosing spondylitis. Study-wide results and limits: CD8+ cells made up the disease-linked clones, which were relatively rare in peripheral blood. Earlier studies detected some motif variants in reactive arthritis synovial fluid and blood. Disease-linked clones reportedly concentrated significantly in matched ankylosing spondylitis synovial fluid. Blood from ankylosing spondylitis patients appeared to carry a characteristic roughly 8-variant TCR beta motif.

This CDR3 spans 13 amino acids. Trimming removed 5 bases from V and 6 bases from J, with 16 bases in between. Germline values: CDR1 DFQATT, CDR2 SNEGSKA (reference sequence). By quantitative 5'-RACE with molecular barcodes, the TCR beta libraries were made. TCRdb fed the 5' RACE reads into MiXCR, producing one record per CDR3 protein. The data hold fewer than 500,000 distinct CDR3 sequences, with around 26% observed a single time. In the case of this clonotype: Its antigen is not identified.

The sequencing input was blood, either unsorted or a sorted T cell fraction (not recorded which). The chain has TRBV20-1 and TRBJ1-2; TRBD1 might be the D (6 bases). The clonotype comes from a male donor with ankylosing spondylitis. The CDR3 protein is CSAGYRVTDGYTF. The DNA for the CDR3 is TGCAGTGCTGGATACAGGGTGACGGATGGCTACACCTTC.